Below are 10 T cell receptor beta chains sequenced from a single sample in a study of CD8+ T cells in alopecia areata. Investigators isolated RNA and reverse transcribed it into cDNA to act as the sequencing template. Repertoires were generated with immunoSEQ multiplex PCR, while TCRdb's copy carries only in-frame clones and drops some. The data contain roughly 60,000 clones, roughly 40% of them singletons. Specimen: NKG2D-low CD8+ T cells sorted from blood. The receptors were gathered from a human donor with alopecia areata.

This clone has just a few counts. This chain links TRBV29-1 with TRBJ2-7; D may be TRBD1 (6 bases). V lost 6 bases to trimming and J lost 0 bases, with 12 bases between them. The CDR3 runs to 13 residues. CDR1 is SQVTM and CDR2 is ANQGSEA in the germline V gene. CDR3 protein: CSVRDTYSYEQYF. The CDR3 DNA follows: TGCAGCGTACGGGACACCTACTCCTACGAGCAGTACTTC.

This clone showed up just a few times. The chain uses TRBV4-2 and TRBJ2-5; a possible D gene is TRBD1 (5 bases). V was trimmed by 4 bases and J by 2 bases, leaving 14 bases between them. Germline V gene sequence: CDR1 LGHNA, CDR2 YNFKEQ. This CDR3 is 15 amino acids long. The CDR3 nucleotides are TGTGCCAGCAGCCCCTATGCAGGGCGACAAGAGACCCAGTACTTC. Translating it yields CASSPYAGRQETQYF.

The rearrangement joins TRBV25-1 to TRBJ1-5, with D hard to call. The CDR3 sequence is 12 residues long. V was shortened by 7 bases and J by 0 bases, with 4 bases between the two germline ends. The germline CDR1 and CDR2 sequences are MGHDK and SYGVNS. The CDR3 spells CASIGSNQPQHF. In nucleotides, the CDR3 is TGTGCCAGCATAGGTAGCAATCAGCCCCAGCATTTT.

This clone showed up just a few times. V and J are TRBV14 and TRBJ2-1; perhaps D is TRBD1 or TRBD2 (6 bases each). Germline CDR1 reads SGHDN; CDR2 reads FVKESK. V lost 2 bases and J lost 8, with 19 bases in between. The CDR3 extends over 16 amino acids. CDR3 DNA sequence: TGTGCCAGCAGCCAACCTTTCGGGCTAGGGGGGTATGAGCAGTTCTTC. It specifies CASSQPFGLGGYEQFF.

The chain joins TRBV5-1 to TRBJ2-5, with 10 bases that match TRBD2. V shed 1 base, J shed 5 bases, and the junction held 11 bases outside the gene matches. This CDR3 spans 17 amino acids. Germline V lookup: CDR1 SGHRS, CDR2 YFSETQ. CDR3 residues: CASSLRRSGRASETQYF. In DNA form, the CDR3 reads TGCGCCAGCAGCTTGAGAAGAAGCGGGAGGGCCTCGGAGACCCAGTACTTC. Based on the CDR3 plus reference TRBV5-1 and TRBJ2-5, the full variable domain is KAGVTQTPRYLIKTRGQQVTLSCSPISGHRSVSWYQQTPGQGLQFLFEYFSETQRNKGNFPGRFSGRQFSNSRSEMNVSTLELGDSALYLCASSLRRSGRASETQYFGPGTRLLVL.

CDR3 in DNA: TGTGCCAGCATCAACCTGGGGGATGAGCAGTTCTTC. It is translated as CASINLGDEQFF. The chain is built from TRBV11-2 and TRBJ2-1; the D call may be TRBD1 or TRBD2 (5 bases each). CDR1 and CDR2 (germline): SGHAT, FQNNGV. V was shortened by 7 bases and J by 8 bases, with 12 bases between the two germline ends. The CDR3 runs to 12 residues. Based on the CDR3 plus reference TRBV11-2 and TRBJ2-1, the full variable domain is EAGVAQSPRYKIIEKRQSVAFWCNPISGHATLYWYQQILGQGPKLLIQFQNNGVVDDSQLPKDRFSAERLKGVDSTLKIQPAKLEDSAVYLCASINLGDEQFFGPGTRLTVL.

The chain couples TRBV5-1 to TRBJ2-1; TRBD1 matches 8 bases. Losses at the gene ends were 3 bases for V and 4 bases for J; bases not matched to a gene: 0. Germline lookup yields CDR1 SGHRS and CDR2 YFSETQ. The CDR3 is 13 amino acids. The CDR3 DNA is TGCGCCAGCAGCTGGACAGGGTACAATGAGCAGTTCTTC. Protein sequence: CASSWTGYNEQFF.

The J gene is TRBJ2-5, the V gene TRBV27, with 8 bases fitting TRBD2. After removal of 8 bases from V and 1 base from J, the junction contained 12 bases not matched to a gene. Germline loops: CDR1 MNHEY, CDR2 SMNVEV (reference sequence). The CDR3 contains 16 residues. In DNA, the CDR3 is TGTGCCAGCGCTCCAGGCCGGGAGGGCCCCCAAGAGACCCAGTACTTC. It translates to CASAPGREGPQETQYF.

This clone was seen a handful of times. This chain uses TRBV28 with TRBJ1-5, with 10 bases aligning to TRBD1. This CDR3 has 16 residues. The germline CDR1 and CDR2 sequences are MDHEN and SYDVKM. V was clipped by 3 bases and J by 1 base; unmatched bases: 3. CDR3 in amino acids: CASSFDRGPSNQPQHF. The CDR3 DNA is TGTGCCAGCAGTTTCGACAGGGGGCCGAGCAATCAGCCCCAGCATTTT.

This rearrangement joins TRBV13 to TRBJ2-1; 8 bases align to TRBD1. J was trimmed by 3 bases and V by 3 bases; bases with no gene match: 4. The CDR3 has 15 amino acids. Germline V CDR1 and CDR2: PRHDT, FYEKMQ (reference sequence). The CDR3 DNA follows: TGTGCCAGCAGCTTTGGTACAGGGGGCTACAATGAGCAGTTCTTC. This codes for CASSFGTGGYNEQFF.